This T cell receptor (beta chain) came from a study of cytomegalovirus exposure and HLA in healthy donors. A remark on this clone: Its target is not known.

It was healthy bone marrow donors who served as donors. The PCR employed 60 Vbeta primers together with 13 Jbeta primers. Sequenced by immunoSEQ multiplex PCR; TCRdb stores in-frame clones only, minus some. This repertoire shows around 140,000 clones, roughly 66% found once; its top ten account for 1.6%. This CDR3 has 17 amino acids. Trimming cost V 7 bases and J 0 bases, with 16 bases left between them. Germline CDR1 and CDR2: MDHEN and SYDVKM. Whole-study results and caveats: Later analysis identified a missense DCLRE1C variant that was linked to TCR beta V- and J-gene trimming. Several of the most significant clusters were apparently associated with common viral pathogens in a later analysis.

Sample: PBMCs. This clonotype was sampled from a woman aged 18 to 35 in good health and CMV-seronegative. The chain uses TRBV28 and TRBJ1-6, with D maybe TRBD1 (6 bases). CDR3 bases: TGTGCCAGCACTCGAGGGGGGGGCGACTCCTATAATTCACCCCTCCACTTT. Translating it yields CASTRGGGDSYNSPLHF.